This passage covers 8 T cell receptor beta chains from one sample sequenced in a study of Tregs in tolerant kidney transplant recipients. Related graft donors supplied nonmyeloablative bone marrow transplants, and mixed chimerism was transient. Assay used: immunoSEQ multiplex PCR; TCRdb lists only in-frame clones, some missing. The repertoire has 74,000 or so clones, roughly 90% of them found once; the top ten carry around 1.4%. This specimen was CD4+ T cells from blood (PBMCs), taken 24 months after the transplant. All receptors derive from a human patient who received a combined kidney and bone marrow transplant. The graft donor may account for some of the T cells.

J is TRBJ2-4 and V is TRBV2; no definite D call. The V end was cut by 6 bases, the J end by 0 bases, with 6 bases between. Germline loops: CDR1 SNHLY, CDR2 FYNNEI. The CDR3 has 13 amino acids. The chain's CDR3 is CASRRLAKNIQYF. Written as DNA, the CDR3 is TGTGCCAGCAGGCGTCTAGCCAAAAACATTCAGTACTTC.

The chain carries TRBV28 and TRBJ2-1, with a tentative D call TRBD2 (6 bases). Germline lookup yields CDR1 MDHEN and CDR2 SYDVKM. The germline V and J ends were trimmed by 7 bases and 9 bases, with 19 bases remaining between them. This CDR3 has 14 residues. The chain's CDR3 is CASISPAVGGEQFF. The CDR3, as DNA: TGTGCCAGCATCTCCCCCGCGGTGGGAGGTGAGCAGTTCTTC.

The chain links TRBV28 to TRBJ1-3, with 7 nucleotides matching TRBD1. CDR3 length equals 14 residues. CDR1 is MDHEN, CDR2 SYDVKM, per germline. The trim removed 6 bases at V and 0 bases at J, leaving 2 bases unmatched. CDR3 in DNA: TGTGCCAGCAGGAGACAGGGCTCTGGAAACACCATATATTTT. It encodes CASRRQGSGNTIYF.

The genes are TRBV10-3 and TRBJ1-2; the match to TRBD1 covers 7 bases. Germline V lookup: CDR1 ENHRY, CDR2 SYGVKD. Trimming cost V 2 bases and J 4 bases; bases outside gene matches: 4. This CDR3 region has 14 residues. CDR3 region: CAISEDRDGYGYTF. The CDR3 coding sequence is TGTGCCATCAGTGAGGACAGGGATGGCTATGGCTACACCTTC.

The chain combines TRBV7-2 with TRBJ2-1; TRBD1 aligns across 7 bases. The CDR3 runs to 15 residues. CDR1 SGHTA and CDR2 FQGNSA come from the germline V gene. V dropped 5 bases and J dropped 8; count of bases not matched to a gene: 12. The CDR3 bases are TGTGCCAGCAGCAACCGAGCCCAAGGGGGCGATGAGCAGTTCTTC. This encodes CASSNRAQGGDEQFF.

This clone came up once. The rearrangement uses TRBV10-3 and TRBJ2-5; D unresolved. The germline gives CDR1 ENHRY, CDR2 SYGVKD. This CDR3 contains 15 residues. V was pared by 3 bases and J by 5 bases, with 16 bases between. The CDR3 protein is CAISDWSSSRETQYF. The CDR3 coding sequence is TGTGCCATCAGTGACTGGTCTAGTTCTCGTGAGACCCAGTACTTC.

The CDR3 coding sequence is TGTGCCAGCAGCTTGAGTCCGAGGACTGACTCCTACGAGCAGTACTTC. It translates to CASSLSPRTDSYEQYF. The V gene is TRBV5-5, the J gene TRBJ2-7; TRBD2 might be the D (5 bases). The V gene lost 1 base and the J gene lost 0 bases, with 14 bases spanning the gap. The CDR3 has 16 amino acids. The germline V gene encodes CDR1 SGHKS and CDR2 YYEKEE (reference sequence).

Of note for this clone: At one end, the junction sequence differs from germline, possibly due to a read error. The chain carries TRBV14 and TRBJ2-7, with D possibly TRBD2 on 5 matching bases. Germline CDR1 reads SGHDN; CDR2 reads FVKESK. The length of the CDR3 is 12 residues. The CDR3 DNA is TGTGCCAGCGGCCAAACTAGTCTGGAGCAGTACTTC. Residues: CASGQTSLEQYF.